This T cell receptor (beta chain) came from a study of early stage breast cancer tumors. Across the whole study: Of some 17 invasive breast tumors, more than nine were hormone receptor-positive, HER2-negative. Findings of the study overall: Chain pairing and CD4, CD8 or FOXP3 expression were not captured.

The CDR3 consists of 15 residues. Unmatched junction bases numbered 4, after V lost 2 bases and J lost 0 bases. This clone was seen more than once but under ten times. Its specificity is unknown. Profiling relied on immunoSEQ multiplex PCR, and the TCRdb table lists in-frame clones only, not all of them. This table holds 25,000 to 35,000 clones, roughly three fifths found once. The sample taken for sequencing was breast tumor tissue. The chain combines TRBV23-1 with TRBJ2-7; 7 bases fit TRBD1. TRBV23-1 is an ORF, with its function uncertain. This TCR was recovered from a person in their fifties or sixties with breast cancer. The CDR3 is CASSQPTGFSYEQYF. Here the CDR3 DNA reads TGCGCCAGCAGTCAACCGACAGGGTTCTCCTACGAGCAGTACTTC.